Listed here are 28 T cell receptor beta chains from one sample, sequenced in a study of early T cells in non-severe SARS-CoV-2 infection. TCRdb itself ran the 5' RACE reads through MiXCR, one entry per CDR3 protein. The sample lists more than 95,000 distinct CDR3 sequences, more than 13% occurring once. Sequenced material: whole blood. The receptors come from an adult who was a healthcare worker with PCR-confirmed SARS-CoV-2 infection or an uninfected control (not recorded which).

V and J are TRBV19 and TRBJ2-5, with D tentatively TRBD2 (5 bases). CDR1 is LNHDA and CDR2 is SQIVND in the germline V gene (reference sequence). CDR3 size: 13 residues. V was shortened by 1 base and J by 2 bases, with 5 bases between the two germline ends. The CDR3 loop reads CASSIGGQETQYF. The CDR3, as DNA: TGTGCCAGTAGTATAGGCGGGCAAGAGACCCAGTACTTC.

This clonotype was picked up a small number of times. The chain carries TRBV21-1 and TRBJ2-7; TRBD1, as called in the table, went unchecked against the DNA. TRBV21-1 is deemed a pseudogene. The CDR3 consists of 18 residues. The CDR3 DNA is TGTGCCAGCAGCCTAACTGGGGTAGGGACAAAAGTTCCCTACGAGCAGTACTTC. Translation gives CASSLTGVGTKVPYEQYF.

This clonotype was detected only a few times. The chain joins TRBV3-1 to TRBJ1-2; a possible D gene is TRBD1 (5 bases). The CDR3 covers 13 residues. CDR1 and CDR2 (germline): LGHDT, YNNKEL (reference sequence). V shed 2 bases and J shed 8 bases, with 12 bases lying between them. The CDR3 sequence is CASSQTGTRGYTF. The CDR3 DNA reads TGTGCCAGCAGCCAAACAGGAACGCGGGGCTACACCTTC. Full variable domain (rest looked up from reference TRBV3-1 and TRBJ1-2): DTAVSQTPKYLVTQMGNDKSIKCEQNLGHDTMYWYKQDSKKFLKIMFSYNNKELIINETVPNRFSPKSPDKAHLNLHINSLELGDSAVYFCASSQTGTRGYTFGSGTRLTVV.

This chain uses TRBV29-1 with TRBJ1-1, with D perhaps matching TRBD1 (5 bases). With 4 bases removed from V and 8 bases from J, the gap between germline ends came to 17 bases. The CDR3 sequence is 13 residues long. CDR1 and CDR2 from the germline V gene are SQVTM and ANQGSEA. CDR3 region: CSVVGDGLREAFF. Written as DNA, the CDR3 is TGCAGCGTTGTCGGGGACGGGCTACGGGAAGCTTTCTTT.

V gene TRBV27 combines with J gene TRBJ2-7, with 7 bases fitting TRBD1. The germline V gene encodes CDR1 MNHEY and CDR2 SMNVEV (reference sequence). Germline trimming cut 8 bases from V and 9 bases from J; bases unmatched to any gene: 13. This CDR3 contains 13 residues. Written as DNA, the CDR3 is TGTGCCAGCGGCCAGGCAATTTACAGGGGGCAGTACTTC. Translated: CASGQAIYRGQYF.

The rearrangement links TRBV2 to TRBJ2-6; 9 bases are a match to TRBD1. Germline V gene sequence: CDR1 SNHLY, CDR2 FYNNEI. The ends lost 5 bases at V and 3 bases at J; junction bases unmatched: 14. The CDR3 totals 19 residues. DNA of the CDR3: TGTGCCAGCAGTACAGGGGGCGCTGGAGCCTTAAGTGGGGCCAACGTCCTGACTTTC. Encoded protein: CASSTGGAGALSGANVLTF.

This clonotype has more than one count but fewer than ten. The J gene is TRBJ2-7, the V gene TRBV24-1; D remains ambiguous. The CDR3 consists of 11 residues. Trimming shortened V by 9 bases and J by 3 bases, and 8 bases separated the two germline ends. Germline assignment: CDR1 KGHDR and CDR2 SFDVKD. In DNA form, the CDR3 reads TGTGCCACCGGCGACGGCTACGAGCAGTACTTC. Translation: CATGDGYEQYF.

This clonotype occurred a few times. V and J are TRBV4-1 and TRBJ2-1; possible D gene TRBD1, 7 bases. The CDR3 is 14 residues long. V lost 4 bases and J 4 bases, leaving 11 bases between the germline ends. The germline CDR1 and CDR2 sequences are MGHRA and YSYEKL. The CDR3 region is CASSPSGGYNEQFF. The CDR3 DNA sequence: TGCGCCAGCAGCCCCTCAGGGGGGTACAATGAGCAGTTCTTC.

This clonotype has only a few counts. The genes are TRBV7-9 and TRBJ1-1, with D possibly matching TRBD1 (5 bases). This CDR3 has 14 residues. V was shortened by 1 base and J by 3 bases, with 9 bases between the two germline ends. Germline V gene data show CDR1 as SEHNR and CDR2 as FQNEAQ (reference sequence). The CDR3 DNA reads TGTGCCAGCAGCTTAGATCGCAGGGACACTGAAGCTTTCTTT. It specifies CASSLDRRDTEAFF. Based on the CDR3 plus reference TRBV7-9 and TRBJ1-1, the full variable domain is DTGVSQNPRHKITKRGQNVTFRCDPISEHNRLYWYRQTLGQGPEFLTYFQNEAQLEKSRLLSDRFSAERPKGSFSTLEIQRTEQGDSAMYLCASSLDRRDTEAFFGQGTRLTVV.

This clonotype turned up a few times. The rearrangement joins TRBV5-5 to TRBJ2-1; 8 bases are a match to TRBD2. V was pared by 4 bases and J by 8 bases, with 14 bases of the junction left unmatched. The CDR3 extends over 16 amino acids. Germline V CDR1 and CDR2: SGHKS, YYEKEE (reference sequence). Here the CDR3 reads CASSPGLAAIYHEQFF. The CDR3 DNA reads as TGTGCCAGCAGCCCCGGACTAGCTGCGATTTACCATGAGCAGTTCTTC.

This clonotype was seen many times. The genes are TRBV20-1 and TRBJ2-5; 14 bases fit TRBD2. The CDR3 runs to 16 residues. In germline, CDR1 is DFQATT, CDR2 SNEGSKA (reference sequence). J gave up 1 base and V 5 bases, and 6 bases lay outside the gene matches. CDR3 loop: CSAPGLAGGSQETQYF. The DNA of the CDR3 is TGCAGTGCTCCTGGACTAGCGGGGGGCAGCCAAGAGACCCAGTACTTC.

This clonotype was seen a handful of times. The gene calls are TRBV20-1 and TRBJ1-2; D remains unclear. The CDR3 loop spans 10 amino acids. Germline assignment: CDR1 DFQATT and CDR2 SNEGSKA (reference sequence). With 3 bases removed from V and 10 bases from J, the gap between germline ends came to 9 bases. CDR3 loop: CSASLEVYTF. The CDR3 nucleotides are TGCAGTGCTAGTTTGGAGGTCTACACCTTC.

In this sample, this clonotype turned up a few times. The chain couples TRBV10-3 to TRBJ1-5, with TRBD1 as a possible D gene (5 bases). The V end was cut by 3 bases, the J end by 7 bases, with 16 bases between. The CDR3 has 15 residues. Germline lookup yields CDR1 ENHRY and CDR2 SYGVKD. CDR3 nucleotides: TGTGCCATCAGTGATGGGGGGACGGATGGGCAGCCCCAGCATTTT. Translating it yields CAISDGGTDGQPQHF.

This sequence joins TRBV9 and TRBJ2-7; weak D call: TRBD2 (5 bases). The CDR3 is made up of 14 amino acids. The germline gives CDR1 SGDLS, CDR2 YYNGEE. Trimming left V 0 bases short and J 0 bases short, with 7 bases between. The CDR3 region is CASSVADFSYEQYF. In DNA form, the CDR3 reads TGTGCCAGCAGCGTAGCGGACTTCTCCTACGAGCAGTACTTC.

V gene TRBV6-1 combines with J gene TRBJ1-5, with D perhaps matching TRBD1 (6 bases). Trimming left V 10 bases short and J 7 bases short, with 17 bases between. Germline V gene data show CDR1 as MNHNS and CDR2 as SASEGT. This CDR3 spans 13 amino acids. The CDR3 DNA reads TGTGCCACCGTGGACAGATTCAACCAGCCCCAGCATTTT. As protein: CATVDRFNQPQHF.

This clonotype was seen only a few times. The chain employs TRBV4-1 and TRBJ1-1; D may be TRBD1 (6 bases). Germline assignment: CDR1 MGHRA and CDR2 YSYEKL. The ends were cut back, 8 bases at V and 1 base at J, with 14 bases in the middle. The CDR3 length is 14 residues. CDR3 nucleotide sequence: TGCGCCAGCTACTCCGGACAGAGGAACACTGAAGCTTTCTTT. Encoded protein: CASYSGQRNTEAFF.

Regarding this clonotype: This may come from a read error, since a much larger clone is one base off. The chain is built from TRBV5-4 and TRBJ2-5, with 9 nucleotides matching TRBD2. The CDR3 covers 16 residues. Per germline, CDR1 SGHNT and CDR2 YYREEE (reference sequence). The CDR3 sequence is CASSLQRGASQKTQYF. DNA of the CDR3: TGTGCCAGCAGCCTCCAGCGGGGGGCCTCCCAAAAGACCCAGTACTTC. Full variable domain (rest looked up from reference TRBV5-4 and TRBJ2-5): ETGVTQSPTHLIKTRGQQVTLRCSSQSGHNTVSWYQQALGQGPQFIFQYYREEENGRGNFPPRFSGLQFPNYSSELNVNALELDDSALYLCASSLQRGASQKTQYFGPGTRLLVL.

A note on this clonotype: A much larger clone differs from this one at a single base, so this may be a read error. This chain connects TRBV7-9 to TRBJ2-3, with D hard to call. Between the trimmed V and J ends, which lost 3 bases and 5 bases, there was a span of 3 bases. The CDR3 has 11 residues. Germline CDR1 and CDR2: SEHNR and FQNEAQ (reference sequence). The CDR3 region has the DNA TGTGCCAGCAGCTTCAAAGATACGCAGTATTTT. This encodes CASSFKDTQYF.

The table lists this clonotype with a few counts. This chain links TRBV15 with TRBJ2-1, with 8 bases fitting TRBD2. This CDR3 spans 15 amino acids. CDR1 and CDR2 (germline): LNHNV, YYDKDF (reference sequence). Germline trimming cut 3 bases from V and 4 bases from J; bases unmatched to any gene: 5. CDR3 nucleotides: TGTGCCACCAGCAGGGCCGGGGGGGGTTACAATGAGCAGTTCTTC. This sequence encodes CATSRAGGGYNEQFF.

The chain joins TRBV7-9 to TRBJ2-4; TRBD2 agrees at 8 bases. The CDR3 length is 17 residues. Looked up from germline, CDR1 is SEHNR and CDR2 is FQNEAQ (reference sequence). With 4 bases clipped from V and 3 bases from J, the junction kept 11 bases outside the gene matches. Here the CDR3 DNA reads TGTGCCAGCAGCTCCTCTTCGGGGGGGCACGGCAAAAACATTCAGTACTTC. Translated: CASSSSSGGHGKNIQYF.

The chain couples TRBV7-2 to TRBJ2-1, with no clear D. Trimming removed 1 base at V and 9 bases at J, with 10 bases between. From germline, CDR1 is SGHTA and CDR2 FQGNSA. The CDR3 consists of 13 residues. The CDR3 sequence: CASSLVLDTEQFF. The CDR3 nucleotides read TGTGCCAGCAGCTTAGTTCTTGATACTGAGCAGTTCTTC. Filled out from reference TRBV7-2 and TRBJ2-1, the complete variable domain reads GAGVSQSPSNKVTEKGKDVELRCDPISGHTALYWYRQSLGQGLEFLIYFQGNSAPDKSGLPSDRFSAERTGGSVSTLTIQRTQQEDSAVYLCASSLVLDTEQFFGPGTRLTVL.

This clonotype was picked up a small number of times. The chain carries TRBV29-1 and TRBJ2-2; D is perhaps TRBD1 (7 bases). The CDR3 runs to 13 residues. The V end lost 7 bases, the J end lost 5 bases, and 14 bases lay between the germline ends. CDR1 and CDR2 (germline): SQVTM, ANQGSEA. CDR3 in amino acids: CSGGTARTGELFF. The CDR3 DNA sequence: TGCAGCGGCGGGACAGCTAGAACCGGGGAGCTGTTTTTT.

The chain links TRBV20-1 to TRBJ2-5, with 13 nucleotides matching TRBD2. V lost 5 bases to trimming and J lost 2 bases; unmatched junction nucleotides: 5. Per the germline V gene, CDR1 is DFQATT and CDR2 is SNEGSKA (reference sequence). CDR3 length: 15 amino acids. CDR3 coding DNA: TGCAGTGCTCGTTGGACTAGCGGGGGACAAGAGACCCAGTACTTC. Encoded protein: CSARWTSGGQETQYF.

The rearrangement joins TRBV6-2 or TRBV6-3 to TRBJ2-7; a weak D match, TRBD1 (5 bases). The germline gives CDR1 MNHEY, CDR2 SVGEGT. V lost 5 bases, J lost 6 bases, and 14 bases lay in between. The CDR3 consists of 13 residues. The CDR3 loop reads CASSQDSIGEQYF. The CDR3 nucleotides read TGTGCCAGCAGTCAAGACAGCATTGGCGAGCAGTACTTC.

The table lists this clonotype with a few counts. The gene calls are TRBV5-1 and TRBJ1-4; D call uncertain. There are 14 residues in the CDR3. The V and J ends lost 3 bases and 3 bases respectively, with 9 bases between them. Germline V gene data show CDR1 as SGHRS and CDR2 as YFSETQ. CDR3 sequence (DNA): TGCGCCAGCAGCTCCGGGTCCGCTAATGAAAAACTGTTTTTT. The encoded protein is CASSSGSANEKLFF.

The table lists this clonotype with many counts. The V and J genes are TRBV11-1 and TRBJ2-1; tentative D call: TRBD1 (5 bases). V was clipped by 5 bases and J by 1 base, with 15 bases between them. The CDR3 is 16 residues long. CDR1 and CDR2 (germline): SGHAT, FQDESV (reference sequence). For the CDR3, the DNA is TGTGCCAGCAGCCCAAGTCAGGGATTTTCCTACAATGAGCAGTTCTTC. It is translated as CASSPSQGFSYNEQFF.

Only a few counts were recorded for this clonotype. This chain connects TRBV4-1 to TRBJ2-1; D perhaps matches TRBD1 (5 bases). Trimming took 1 base from V and 5 from J, leaving 9 bases between them. CDR1 MGHRA and CDR2 YSYEKL come from the germline V gene. The CDR3 contains 14 residues. This CDR3 is CASSQAGLDNEQFF. The CDR3 nucleotides read TGCGCCAGCAGCCAAGCAGGGCTAGACAATGAGCAGTTCTTC.

The chain recombines TRBV12-5 with TRBJ2-1; 7 positions match TRBD1. V was clipped by 1 base and J by 7 bases; unmatched bases: 1. CDR1 is LGHNT and CDR2 is FRNRAP in the germline V gene. The length of the CDR3 is 13 residues. This CDR3 reads CASGLGQGNEQFF. In DNA, the CDR3 is TGTGCTAGTGGTTTGGGACAGGGAAATGAGCAGTTCTTC. Variable domain in full (rest from reference TRBV12-5 and TRBJ2-1): DARVTQTPRHKVTEMGQEVTMRCQPILGHNTVFWYRQTMMQGLELLAYFRNRAPLDDSGMPKDRFSAEMPDATLATLKIQPSEPRDSAVYFCASGLGQGNEQFFGPGTRLTVL.